This TCR beta chain was sequenced in a study of CD8+ T cells in alopecia areata. Study overall: Treated patients swallowed 5 to 10 mg of oral tofacitinib twice daily. Findings and limits, study-wide: Clonality in lesional scalp, especially alopecia totalis/universalis, exceeded that of normal scalp. Sequencing of scalp tissue also captures the resident alphabeta T cells of normal skin. Sharing of TCR sequences between patients (possibly for HLA-related reasons) was less clear than in mice.

Extraction and reverse transcription of RNA yielded cDNA as the sequencing template. The repertoire was sequenced with immunoSEQ multiplex PCR; TCRdb's copy has only in-frame clones and lacks some. The sample includes 100,000 to 150,000 clones, about 57% seen only once; the top ten take 3.5% to 5.5%. Germline assignment: CDR1 SNHLY and CDR2 FYNNEI. Trimming took off 6 bases at V and 0 bases at J, with 30 bases between the two ends. The CDR3 runs to 21 residues. Regarding this clone: Its antigen is currently unknown.

Sample: CD4+ T cells sorted from blood, taken at week 0. The rearrangement joins TRBV2 to TRBJ2-4, with D maybe TRBD1 (6 bases). This clonotype was obtained from a human donor with alopecia areata. The CDR3 loop reads CASSAITLTGYGYLAKNIQYF. The CDR3 DNA reads TGTGCCAGCAGCGCTATAACTCTTACAGGGTACGGGTACCTAGCCAAAAACATTCAGTACTTC.